One sample yielded the 5 T cell receptor beta chains listed below, sequenced in a study of response to subunit inactivated influenza vaccine. TCRdb reprocessed the RT-PCR reads with MiXCR, giving one entry per CDR3 protein. The sample consists of about 540,000 distinct CDR3 sequences, roughly a quarter of them appearing once. This sample also belongs to another study, concerning T cells expressing NK-cell markers. That work states: Template switching by 5'RACE with UMIs generated the TCR beta cDNA.

The sequencing used CD4+ T cells sorted from PBMCs, collected 11 to 12 days after vaccination. The receptors were sampled from a man over 45 who received an inactivated influenza vaccine.

This clonotype was recorded a few times. The chain recombines TRBV11-2 with TRBJ2-2; 14 bases fit TRBD2. The V gene's germline CDR1 is SGHAT and CDR2 FQNNGV. The CDR3 length is 17 residues. V was clipped by 5 bases and J by 4 bases; unmatched bases: 6. The DNA of the CDR3 is TGTGCCAGCAGCCCGAGACTAGCGGGGGGGCTCACCGGGGAGCTGTTTTTT. It specifies CASSPRLAGGLTGELFF.

The genes are TRBV20-1 and TRBJ1-4, with D maybe TRBD1 (5 bases). The CDR3 totals 14 residues. The V and J ends lost 4 bases and 4 bases respectively, with 13 bases between them. Germline-derived CDR1 and CDR2 are DFQATT and SNEGSKA (reference sequence). CDR3 region: CSAKDMVRNEKLFF. CDR3 bases: TGCAGTGCTAAGGACATGGTTCGTAATGAAAAACTGTTTTTT.

This clonotype was found many times. The chain has TRBV5-6 and TRBJ1-2; the D is unclear. The CDR3 spans 15 residues. The V gene's germline CDR1 is SGHDT and CDR2 YYEEEE. Trimming pared 3 bases from V and 8 bases from J, leaving 20 bases between. CDR3 region: CASSSPLGGGRGYTF. The CDR3 DNA sequence: TGTGCCAGCAGCTCCCCTTTGGGAGGAGGCCGAGGCTACACCTTC.

The J gene is TRBJ2-1, the V gene TRBV18; 13 bases fit TRBD2. V lost 4 bases to trimming and J lost 10 bases; unmatched junction nucleotides: 7. Germline CDR1 is KGHSH and CDR2 is LQKENI. The length of the CDR3 is 15 residues. The CDR3 reads CASSQGLAGAVEQFF. DNA for the CDR3: TGTGCCAGCTCACAAGGACTAGCGGGAGCAGTGGAGCAGTTCTTC.

This CDR3 reads CASSLSGGDSYNEQFF. The CDR3 DNA sequence: TGTGCCAGCAGCTTATCCGGCGGGGATTCCTACAATGAGCAGTTCTTC. The rearrangement links TRBV7-2 to TRBJ2-1, with D possibly TRBD2 on 6 matching bases. Deletions cut 2 bases from V and 1 base from J, with 12 bases between. There are 16 residues in the CDR3. Germline V gives CDR1 SGHTA, CDR2 FQGNSA.